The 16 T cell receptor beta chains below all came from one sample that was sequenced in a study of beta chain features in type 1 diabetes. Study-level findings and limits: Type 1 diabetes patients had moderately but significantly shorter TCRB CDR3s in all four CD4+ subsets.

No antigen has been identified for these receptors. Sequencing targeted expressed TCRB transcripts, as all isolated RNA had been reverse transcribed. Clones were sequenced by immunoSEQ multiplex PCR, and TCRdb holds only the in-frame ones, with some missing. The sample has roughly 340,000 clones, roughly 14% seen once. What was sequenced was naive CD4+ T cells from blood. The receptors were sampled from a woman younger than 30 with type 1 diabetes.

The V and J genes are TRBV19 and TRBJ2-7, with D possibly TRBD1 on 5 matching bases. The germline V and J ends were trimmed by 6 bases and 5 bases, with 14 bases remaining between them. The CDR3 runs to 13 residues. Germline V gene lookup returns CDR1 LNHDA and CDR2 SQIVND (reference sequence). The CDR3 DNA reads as TGTGCCAGTAGCTTCACAGGAACCCACGAGCAGTACGTC. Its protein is CASSFTGTHEQYV.

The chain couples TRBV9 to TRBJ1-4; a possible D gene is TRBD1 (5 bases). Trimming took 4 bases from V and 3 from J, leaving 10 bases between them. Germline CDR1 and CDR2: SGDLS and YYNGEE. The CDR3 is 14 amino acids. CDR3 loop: CASSLQASNEKLFF. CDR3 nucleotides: TGTGCCAGCAGCCTACAGGCCTCTAATGAAAAACTGTTTTTT.

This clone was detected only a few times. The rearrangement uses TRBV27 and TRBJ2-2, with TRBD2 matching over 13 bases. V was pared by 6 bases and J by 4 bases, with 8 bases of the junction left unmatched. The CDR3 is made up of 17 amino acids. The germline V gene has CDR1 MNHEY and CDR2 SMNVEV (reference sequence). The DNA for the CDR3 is TGTGCCAGCAGCCGGACTAGCGGGAGTTTGGTCACCGGGGAGCTGTTTTTT. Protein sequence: CASSRTSGSLVTGELFF.

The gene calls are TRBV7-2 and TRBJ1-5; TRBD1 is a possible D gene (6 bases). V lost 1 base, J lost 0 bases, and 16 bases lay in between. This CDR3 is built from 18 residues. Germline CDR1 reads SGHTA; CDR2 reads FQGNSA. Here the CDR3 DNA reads TGTGCCAGCAGCTTAGGCCTATGGGGGACAACTAGCAATCAGCCCCAGCATTTT. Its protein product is CASSLGLWGTTSNQPQHF. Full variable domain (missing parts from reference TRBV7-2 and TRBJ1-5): GAGVSQSPSNKVTEKGKDVELRCDPISGHTALYWYRQSLGQGLEFLIYFQGNSAPDKSGLPSDRFSAERTGGSVSTLTIQRTQQEDSAVYLCASSLGLWGTTSNQPQHFGDGTRLSIL.

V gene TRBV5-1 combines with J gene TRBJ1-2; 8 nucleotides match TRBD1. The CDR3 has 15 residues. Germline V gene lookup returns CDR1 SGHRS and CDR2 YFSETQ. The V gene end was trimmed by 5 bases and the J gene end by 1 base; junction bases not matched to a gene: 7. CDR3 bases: TGCGCCAGCAGGGCGGGACAGGTGGTTAACTATGGCTACACCTTC. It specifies CASRAGQVVNYGYTF.

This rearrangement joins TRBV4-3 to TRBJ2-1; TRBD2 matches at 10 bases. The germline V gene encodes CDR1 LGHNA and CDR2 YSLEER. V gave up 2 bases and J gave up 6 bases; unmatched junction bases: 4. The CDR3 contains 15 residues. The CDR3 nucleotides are TGCGCCAGCAGCCAACTAGCGGGAGTGTCCAATGAGCAGTTCTTC. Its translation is CASSQLAGVSNEQFF.

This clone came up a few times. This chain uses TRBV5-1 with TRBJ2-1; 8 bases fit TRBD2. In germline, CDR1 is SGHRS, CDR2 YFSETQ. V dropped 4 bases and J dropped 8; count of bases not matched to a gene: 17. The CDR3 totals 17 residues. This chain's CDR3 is CASSPPPAGGLFDEQFF. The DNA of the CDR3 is TGCGCCAGCAGCCCGCCGCCGGCGGGAGGTCTATTCGATGAGCAGTTCTTC.

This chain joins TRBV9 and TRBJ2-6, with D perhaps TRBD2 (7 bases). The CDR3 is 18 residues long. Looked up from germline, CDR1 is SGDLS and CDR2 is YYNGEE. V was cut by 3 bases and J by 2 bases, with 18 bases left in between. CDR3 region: CASSEGAGQPPGANVLTF. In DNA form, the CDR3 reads TGTGCCAGCAGCGAAGGAGCGGGACAACCCCCTGGGGCCAACGTCCTGACTTTC.

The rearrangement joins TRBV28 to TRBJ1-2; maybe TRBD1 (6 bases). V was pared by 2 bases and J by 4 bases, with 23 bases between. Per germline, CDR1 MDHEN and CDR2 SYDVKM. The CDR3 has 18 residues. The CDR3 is CASSLPQGNVGKSYGYTF. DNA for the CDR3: TGTGCCAGCAGTTTACCCCAGGGGAATGTGGGAAAATCCTATGGCTACACCTTC.

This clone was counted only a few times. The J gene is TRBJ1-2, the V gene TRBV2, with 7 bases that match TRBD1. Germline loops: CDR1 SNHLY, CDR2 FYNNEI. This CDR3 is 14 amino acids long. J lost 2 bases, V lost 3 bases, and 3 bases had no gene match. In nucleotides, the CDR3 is TGTGCCAGCAGTGAGGGCAGGGGGAACTATGGCTACACCTTC. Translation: CASSEGRGNYGYTF. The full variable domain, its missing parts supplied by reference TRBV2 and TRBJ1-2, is EPEVTQTPSHQVTQMGQEVILRCVPISNHLYFYWYRQILGQKVEFLVSFYNNEISEKSEIFDDQFSVERPDGSNFTLKIRSTKLEDSAMYFCASSEGRGNYGYTFGSGTRLTVV.

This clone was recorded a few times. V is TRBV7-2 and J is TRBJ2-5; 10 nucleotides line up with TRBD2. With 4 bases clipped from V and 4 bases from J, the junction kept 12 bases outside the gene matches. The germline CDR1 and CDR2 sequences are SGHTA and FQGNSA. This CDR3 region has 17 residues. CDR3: CASSSGSSGSLAETQYF. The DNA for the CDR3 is TGTGCCAGCAGCTCCGGCTCTAGCGGGAGTTTAGCAGAGACCCAGTACTTC.

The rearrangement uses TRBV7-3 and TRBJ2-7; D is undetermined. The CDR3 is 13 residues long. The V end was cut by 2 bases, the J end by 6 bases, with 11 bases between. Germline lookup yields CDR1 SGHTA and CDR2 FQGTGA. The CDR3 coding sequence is TGTGCCAGCAGCTTATTTCGAGGATCCGAGCAGTACTTC. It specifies CASSLFRGSEQYF.

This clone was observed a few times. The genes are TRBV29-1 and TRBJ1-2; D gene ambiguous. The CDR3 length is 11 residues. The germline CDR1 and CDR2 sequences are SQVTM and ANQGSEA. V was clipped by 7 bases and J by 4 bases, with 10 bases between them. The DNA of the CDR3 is TGCAGCGCCGAGGAGGTCTATGGCTACACCTTC. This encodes CSAEEVYGYTF.

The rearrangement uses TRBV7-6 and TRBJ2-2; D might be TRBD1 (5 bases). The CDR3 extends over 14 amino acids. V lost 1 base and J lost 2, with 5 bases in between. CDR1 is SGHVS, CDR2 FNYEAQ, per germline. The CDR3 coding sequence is TGTGCCAGCAGCTTAGGGGGCAACACCGGGGAGCTGTTTTTT. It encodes CASSLGGNTGELFF. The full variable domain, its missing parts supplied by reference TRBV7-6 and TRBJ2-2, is GAGVSQSPRYKVTKRGQDVALRCDPISGHVSLYWYRQALGQGPEFLTYFNYEAQQDKSGLPNDRFSAERPEGSISTLTIQRTEQRDSAMYRCASSLGGNTGELFFGEGSRLTVL.

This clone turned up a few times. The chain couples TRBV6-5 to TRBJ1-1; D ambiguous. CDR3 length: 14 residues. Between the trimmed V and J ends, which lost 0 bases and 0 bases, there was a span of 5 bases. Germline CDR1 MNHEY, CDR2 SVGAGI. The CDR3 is CASSYSQVNTEAFF. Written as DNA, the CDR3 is TGTGCCAGCAGTTACTCGCAGGTGAACACTGAAGCTTTCTTT.

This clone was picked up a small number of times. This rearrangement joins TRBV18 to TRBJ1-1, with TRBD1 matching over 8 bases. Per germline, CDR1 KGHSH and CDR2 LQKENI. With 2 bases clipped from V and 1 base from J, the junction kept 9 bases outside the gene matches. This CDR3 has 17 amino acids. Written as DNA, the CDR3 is TGTGCCAGCTCACCAAACGCCTGGACAGGGCGGAACACTGAAGCTTTCTTT. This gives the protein CASSPNAWTGRNTEAFF.